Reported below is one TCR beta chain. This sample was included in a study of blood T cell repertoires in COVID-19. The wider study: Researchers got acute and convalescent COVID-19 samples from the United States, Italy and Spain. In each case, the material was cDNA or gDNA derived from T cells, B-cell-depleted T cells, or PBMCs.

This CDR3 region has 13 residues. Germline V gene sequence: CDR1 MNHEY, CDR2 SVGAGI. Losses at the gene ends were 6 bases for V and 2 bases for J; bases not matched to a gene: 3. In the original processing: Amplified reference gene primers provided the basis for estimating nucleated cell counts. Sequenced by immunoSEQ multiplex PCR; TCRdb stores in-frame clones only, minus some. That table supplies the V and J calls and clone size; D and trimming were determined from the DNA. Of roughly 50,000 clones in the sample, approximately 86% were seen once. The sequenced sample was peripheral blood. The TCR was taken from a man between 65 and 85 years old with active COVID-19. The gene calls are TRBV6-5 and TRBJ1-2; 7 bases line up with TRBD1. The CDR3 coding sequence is TGTGCCAGCAGAGCGACAGGGAACTATGGCTACACCTTC. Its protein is CASRATGNYGYTF.